Presented here are 8 T cell receptor beta chains from one specimen sequenced in a study of shared clonotypes between healthy human individuals. Generated by immunoSEQ multiplex PCR, the TCRdb table keeps only in-frame clones and is missing some. The sample has more than 2 million clones; over 85% are singletons. Sequencing used naive CD4+ T cells sorted from blood. Subset described: CD45RA+ positively selected. The receptor set was obtained from a young man in good health.

CDR3 nucleotides: TGTGCCAGCAGGACGCTAGACGCCTTCTATGGCTACACCTTC. Protein sequence: CASRTLDAFYGYTF. The chain is built from TRBV2 and TRBJ1-2, with D hard to call. V lost 6 bases, J lost 4 bases, and 15 bases lay in between. The CDR3 length is 14 residues. Germline values: CDR1 SNHLY, CDR2 FYNNEI.

For this clone: The sample has other DNA sequences that encode this CDR3 too. The chain joins TRBV7-9 to TRBJ2-7, with TRBD1 matching over 7 bases. Germline assignment: CDR1 SEHNR and CDR2 FQNEAQ (reference sequence). This CDR3 spans 11 amino acids. The V gene end was trimmed by 8 bases and the J gene end by 4 bases; junction bases not matched to a gene: 2. The DNA of the CDR3 is TGTGCCAGCGGCAGGGGGTACGAGCAGTACTTC. Residues: CASGRGYEQYF. The full variable domain, in which reference TRBV7-9 and TRBJ2-7 provide the parts outside the CDR3, is DTGVSQNPRHKITKRGQNVTFRCDPISEHNRLYWYRQTLGQGPEFLTYFQNEAQLEKSRLLSDRFSAERPKGSFSTLEIQRTEQGDSAMYLCASGRGYEQYFGPGTRLTVT.

Notes on this clone: At one end the junction does not follow the germline gene, possibly because of a read error. J is TRBJ2-3 and V is TRBV7-7; tentative D call: TRBD2 (6 bases). CDR1 SSHAT and CDR2 FNYEAQ come from the germline V gene (reference sequence). The length of the CDR3 is 15 residues. CDR3 protein: CASSLGIADTDTQYF. As DNA, the CDR3 is TGTGCTAGCAGCTTGGGAATAGCGGACACAGATACGCAGTATTTT.

A remark on this clone: Other nucleotide sequences in the sample specify the same CDR3. This rearrangement joins TRBV30 to TRBJ2-7; 8 nucleotides agree with TRBD2. The length of the CDR3 is 13 residues. Looked up from germline, CDR1 is GTSNPN and CDR2 is SVGIG (reference sequence). The V segment lost 1 base and the J segment 3 bases; nucleotides outside the gene matches: 2. CDR3 region: CAWSAGGSYEQYF. CDR3 bases: TGTGCCTGGAGTGCGGGAGGGAGCTACGAGCAGTACTTC.

The genes are TRBV19 and TRBJ2-7; D possibly uses TRBD1 or TRBD2 (5 bases each). The CDR3 covers 13 residues. Trimming took off 5 bases at V and 6 bases at J, with 14 bases between the two ends. Germline V gene data show CDR1 as LNHDA and CDR2 as SQIVND (reference sequence). The CDR3 region has the DNA TGTGCCAGTAGTGTCCAGGGACCCCGCGAGCAGTACTTC. This sequence encodes CASSVQGPREQYF.

This rearrangement joins TRBV25-1 to TRBJ2-7, with a possible D match to TRBD2 (5 bases). The CDR3 consists of 14 residues. Germline lookup yields CDR1 MGHDK and CDR2 SYGVNS. Trimming stripped 6 bases from V and 7 bases from J, with 19 bases between. CDR3 sequence (DNA): TGTGCCAGCAGCTCTGGGAGTCAAGCGATGGAGCAGTACTTC. It translates to CASSSGSQAMEQYF.

CDR3 DNA sequence: TGTGCCTGGAGCGGGGCACGGGTGGCCGGGGAGCTGTTTTTT. Its translation is CAWSGARVAGELFF. The rearrangement joins TRBV30 to TRBJ2-2; perhaps D is TRBD1 or TRBD2 (5 bases each). Germline V gene lookup returns CDR1 GTSNPN and CDR2 SVGIG (reference sequence). The germline V and J ends were trimmed by 3 bases and 6 bases, with 14 bases remaining between them. The CDR3 is 14 amino acids.

This rearrangement joins TRBV7-2 to TRBJ2-3, with a tentative D call TRBD1 (5 bases). The CDR3 is 17 residues long. Trimming removed 8 bases from V and 1 base from J, with 22 bases in between. In germline, CDR1 is SGHTA, CDR2 FQGNSA. The CDR3 sequence: CASSGSGQGWGTDTQYF. The DNA of the CDR3 is TGTGCCAGCTCAGGGTCGGGCCAAGGGTGGGGCACAGATACGCAGTATTTT.